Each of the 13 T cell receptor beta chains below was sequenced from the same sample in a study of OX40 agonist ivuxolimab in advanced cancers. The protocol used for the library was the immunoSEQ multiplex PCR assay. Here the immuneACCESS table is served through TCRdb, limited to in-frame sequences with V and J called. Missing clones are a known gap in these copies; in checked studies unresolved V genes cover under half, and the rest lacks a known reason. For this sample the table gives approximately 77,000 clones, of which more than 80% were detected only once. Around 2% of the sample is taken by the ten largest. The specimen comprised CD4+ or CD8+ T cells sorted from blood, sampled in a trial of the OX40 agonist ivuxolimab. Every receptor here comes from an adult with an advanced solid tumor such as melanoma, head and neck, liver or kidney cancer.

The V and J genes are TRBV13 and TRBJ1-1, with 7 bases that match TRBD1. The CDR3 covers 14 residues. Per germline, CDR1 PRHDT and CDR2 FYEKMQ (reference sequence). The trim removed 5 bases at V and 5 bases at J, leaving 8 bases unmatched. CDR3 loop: CASSPDRVRTEAFF. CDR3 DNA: TGTGCCAGCAGCCCCGACAGGGTTCGGACTGAAGCTTTCTTT. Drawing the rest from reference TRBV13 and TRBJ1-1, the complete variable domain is AAGVIQSPRHLIKEKRETATLKCYPIPRHDTVYWYQQGPGQDPQFLISFYEKMQSDKGSIPDRFSAQQFSDYHSELNMSSLELGDSALYFCASSPDRVRTEAFFGQGTRLTVV.

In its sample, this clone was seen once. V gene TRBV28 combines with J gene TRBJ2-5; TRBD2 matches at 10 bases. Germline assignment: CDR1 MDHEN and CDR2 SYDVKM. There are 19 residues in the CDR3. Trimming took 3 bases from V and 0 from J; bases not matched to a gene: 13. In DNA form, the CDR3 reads TGTGCCAGCAGTTTCAACAGGTTAGGACTAGCGGATGACCAAGAGACCCAGTACTTC. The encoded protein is CASSFNRLGLADDQETQYF.

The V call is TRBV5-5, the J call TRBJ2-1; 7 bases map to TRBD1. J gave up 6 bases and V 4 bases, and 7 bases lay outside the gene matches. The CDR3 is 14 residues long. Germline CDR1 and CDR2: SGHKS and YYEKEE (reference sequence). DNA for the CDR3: TGTGCCAGCAGCACACCAACAGGGGTCAATGAGCAGTTCTTC. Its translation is CASSTPTGVNEQFF.

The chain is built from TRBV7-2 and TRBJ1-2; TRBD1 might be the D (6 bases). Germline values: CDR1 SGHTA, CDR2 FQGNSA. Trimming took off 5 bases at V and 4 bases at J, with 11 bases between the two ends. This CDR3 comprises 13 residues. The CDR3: CASSPGTPYGYTF. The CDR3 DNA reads TGTGCCAGCAGCCCCGGGACACCCTATGGCTACACCTTC.

CDR3 sequence reads: CASSLSTWNTEAFF. The DNA of the CDR3 is TGTGCCAGCAGTTTATCAACGTGGAACACTGAAGCTTTCTTT. The gene calls are TRBV27 and TRBJ1-1; D gene uncertain. CDR3 size: 14 residues. CDR1 MNHEY and CDR2 SMNVEV come from the germline V gene (reference sequence). Trimming pared 0 bases from V and 1 base from J, leaving 6 bases between.

CDR3 residues: CASSTQRYNEQFF. CDR3 DNA: TGTGCCAGCAGCACCCAGCGGTACAATGAGCAGTTCTTC. This rearrangement joins TRBV11-3 to TRBJ2-1; a possible D gene is TRBD2 (5 bases). V lost 5 bases and J 4 bases, leaving 9 bases between the germline ends. CDR1 SGHNT and CDR2 YENEEA come from the germline V gene. The CDR3 length is 13 residues.

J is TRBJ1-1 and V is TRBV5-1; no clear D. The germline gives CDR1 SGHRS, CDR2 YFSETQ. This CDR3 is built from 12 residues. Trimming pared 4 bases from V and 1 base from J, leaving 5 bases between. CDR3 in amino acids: CASSAPNTEAFF. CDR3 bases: TGCGCCAGCAGCGCCCCGAACACTGAAGCTTTCTTT.

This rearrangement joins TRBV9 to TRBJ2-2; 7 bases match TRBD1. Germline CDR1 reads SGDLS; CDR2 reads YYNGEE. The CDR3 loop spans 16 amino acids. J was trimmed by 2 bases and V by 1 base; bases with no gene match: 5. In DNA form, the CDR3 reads TGTGCCAGCAGCGTATTTGGGACAGCTAACACCGGGGAGCTGTTTTTT. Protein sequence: CASSVFGTANTGELFF.

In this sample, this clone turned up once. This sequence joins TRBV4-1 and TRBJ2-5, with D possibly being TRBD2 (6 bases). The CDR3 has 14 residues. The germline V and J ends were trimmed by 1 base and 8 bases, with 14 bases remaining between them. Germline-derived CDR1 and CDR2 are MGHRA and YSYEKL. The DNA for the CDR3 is TGCGCCAGCAGCCAAGGGGGGGTGGGGGGAACCCAGTACTTC. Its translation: CASSQGGVGGTQYF.

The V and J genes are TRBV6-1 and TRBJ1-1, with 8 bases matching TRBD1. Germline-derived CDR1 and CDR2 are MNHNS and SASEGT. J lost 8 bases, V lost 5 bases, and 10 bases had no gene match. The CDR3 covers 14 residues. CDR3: CASSTRPGGEEAFF. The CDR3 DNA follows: TGTGCCAGCAGTACCCGACCAGGGGGCGAGGAAGCTTTCTTT.

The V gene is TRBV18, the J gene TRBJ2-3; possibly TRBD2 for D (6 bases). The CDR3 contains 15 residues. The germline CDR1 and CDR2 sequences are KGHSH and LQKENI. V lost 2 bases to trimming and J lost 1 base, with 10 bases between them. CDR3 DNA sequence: TGTGCCAGCTCACCATTTAGCGGACGCACAGATACGCAGTATTTT. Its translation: CASSPFSGRTDTQYF.

For the CDR3, the DNA is TGCGCCAGCAGCTCGCTTATGGGGCCGGGGCAAGAGACCCAGTACTTC. This gives the protein CASSSLMGPGQETQYF. This chain uses TRBV5-1 with TRBJ2-5, with D perhaps being TRBD1 or TRBD2 (5 bases each). The CDR3 has 16 amino acids. Looked up from germline, CDR1 is SGHRS and CDR2 is YFSETQ. V dropped 3 bases and J dropped 2 bases, with 17 bases sitting between them. The variable domain in full, with the rest retrieved from reference TRBV5-1 and TRBJ2-5, is KAGVTQTPRYLIKTRGQQVTLSCSPISGHRSVSWYQQTPGQGLQFLFEYFSETQRNKGNFPGRFSGRQFSNSRSEMNVSTLELGDSALYLCASSSLMGPGQETQYFGPGTRLLVL.

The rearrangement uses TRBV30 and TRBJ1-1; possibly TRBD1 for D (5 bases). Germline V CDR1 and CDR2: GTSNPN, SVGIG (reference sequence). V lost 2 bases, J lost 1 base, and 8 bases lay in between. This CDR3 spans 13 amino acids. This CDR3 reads CAWSQGPNTEAFF. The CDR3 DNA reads TGTGCCTGGAGTCAGGGACCGAACACTGAAGCTTTCTTT.